Given below is one TCR beta chain in context. The target antigen is unknown. These data are taken from a study of blood T cells in healthy people across ages. The CDR3 extends over 14 amino acids. Germline loops: CDR1 DFQATT, CDR2 SNEGSKA (reference sequence). Trimming shortened V by 2 bases and J by 2 bases, and 9 bases separated the two germline ends. The second PCR ran roughly 6 to 11 cycles with a sample-barcoded 5' primer and J-beta primers. MiXCR, run by TCRdb on the 5' RACE reads, gives a single entry per CDR3 protein. The table lists roughly 680,000 distinct CDR3 sequences, roughly half of them singletons. Study outcomes and limitations: The lack of PBMC sorting stopped any conclusive naive versus antigen-experienced comparison.

The sequenced material came from blood. V gene TRBV20-1 combines with J gene TRBJ2-2; no clear D. This sequence originates from a woman aged 80 or over in good health. The CDR3 sequence: CSARNHINTGELFF. In DNA, the CDR3 is TGCAGTGCTAGAAACCATATTAACACCGGGGAGCTGTTTTTT.